This T cell receptor (beta chain) was recorded in a study of cytomegalovirus exposure and HLA in healthy donors. Notes on the study in general: Sequencing probably produced one cluster of sequence variants that were highly shared. Researchers catalogued some 160 TCR beta chains as cytomegalovirus-associated.

As for this clone: No antigen is known for it.

The PCR ran on 60 Vbeta and 13 Jbeta primers. Assay used: immunoSEQ multiplex PCR; TCRdb lists only in-frame clones, some missing. The table includes about 120,000 clones, approximately 80% detected once. The specimen was PBMCs. The TCR was taken from a human donor in good health.

The CDR3 is CASSPGLAANTGELFF. As DNA, the CDR3 is TGTGCCAGCTCACCAGGACTAGCGGCGAACACCGGGGAGCTGTTTTTT. The rearrangement joins TRBV18 to TRBJ2-2; 10 nucleotides match TRBD2. Germline CDR1 KGHSH, CDR2 LQKENI. V trimming: 2 bases; J trimming: 0 bases; junction bases outside the gene matches: 0. The CDR3 runs 16 residues.